This T cell receptor beta chain was recorded in a study of PD-1 blockade in classical Hodgkin lymphoma. This table comes from immunoSEQ multiplex PCR, and its TCRdb copy is limited to in-frame clones, with some not included. The data hold approximately 98,000 clones, with nearly 90% observed a single time. Comments on this clone: Antigen specificity is unknown.

Each patient experienced a relapse that followed autologous stem cell transplantation, and brentuximab vedotin exposure varied. Reported best responses ranged across complete response, partial response or progressive disease. Study observations and caveats: CD4+ TCR diversity climbed significantly by C4D1, unlike CD8+ TCR diversity. Before treatment, TCR diversity in newly diagnosed patients was reportedly lower than in healthy donors.

The CDR3 runs to 17 residues. Trimming stripped 2 bases from V and 0 bases from J, with 15 bases between. CDR1 SNHLY and CDR2 FYNNEI come from the germline V gene. The chain is built from TRBV2 and TRBJ2-3, with a tentative D call TRBD2 (6 bases). This TCR came from a human donor with classical Hodgkin lymphoma. This sample comprised peripheral blood mononuclear cells (PBMCs), obtained before the second cycle of nivolumab. CDR3 in amino acids: CASSEFLGGMSTDTQYF. In DNA form, the CDR3 reads TGTGCCAGCAGTGAATTTCTGGGGGGTATGAGCACAGATACGCAGTATTTT.